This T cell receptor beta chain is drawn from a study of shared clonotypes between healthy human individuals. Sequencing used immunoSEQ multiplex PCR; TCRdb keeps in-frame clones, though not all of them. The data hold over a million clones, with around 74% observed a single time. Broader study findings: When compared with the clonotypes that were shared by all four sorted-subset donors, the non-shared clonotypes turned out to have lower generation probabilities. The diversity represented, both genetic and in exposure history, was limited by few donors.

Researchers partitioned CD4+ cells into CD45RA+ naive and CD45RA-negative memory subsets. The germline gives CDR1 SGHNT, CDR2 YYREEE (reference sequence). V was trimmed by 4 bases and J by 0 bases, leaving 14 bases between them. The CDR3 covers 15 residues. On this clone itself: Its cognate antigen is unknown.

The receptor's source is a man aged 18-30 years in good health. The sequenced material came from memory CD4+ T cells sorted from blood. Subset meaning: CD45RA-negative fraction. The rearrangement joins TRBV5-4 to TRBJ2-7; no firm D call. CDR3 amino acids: CASSESGMRSYEQYF. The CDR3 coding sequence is TGTGCCAGCAGCGAATCAGGTATGCGCTCCTACGAGCAGTACTTC.